This is a list of T cell receptor beta chains from one sample in a study of blood T cell repertoires in COVID-19. The method was immunoSEQ multiplex PCR; TCRdb's version includes in-frame clones alone and lacks a portion of them. Of about 20,000 clones listed, approximately 88% are singletons. Material: peripheral blood. The receptors stem from a human donor in a cohort sampled during active COVID-19. CDR3s include the opening cysteine and the closing phenylalanine or tryptophan. D genes are given only for firm matches. Clone sizes are given selectively: once, few, many, or a class where the clone is expanded.

V gene: TRBV28; D gene: TRBD2; clone size: NA; J gene: TRBJ2-1; CDR3 DNA: TGTGCCAGCACGACTAGCGGGAGGGGTAGCTCCTACAATGAGCAGTTCTTC; CDR3 protein: CASTTSGRGSSYNEQFF
V gene: TRBV9; D gene: NA; clone size: NA; J gene: TRBJ1-1; CDR3 DNA: TGTGCCAGCAGCGTAGGGGCAGTGAACACTGAAGCTTTCTTT; CDR3 protein: CASSVGAVNTEAFF
V gene: TRBV9; D gene: TRBD2; clone size: NA; J gene: TRBJ2-7; CDR3 DNA: TGTGCCAGCAGCGCGAGAAATAGCGGGGGAACCTACGAGCAGTACTTC; CDR3 protein: CASSARNSGGTYEQYF
V gene: TRBV5-1; D gene: TRBD2; clone size: once; J gene: TRBJ2-1; CDR3 DNA: TGCGCCAGCAGCACCACTAGCGGGAGTTACAATGAGCAGTTCTTC; CDR3 protein: CASSTTSGSYNEQFF
V gene: TRBV10-3; D gene: NA; clone size: few; J gene: TRBJ1-2; CDR3 DNA: TGTGCCATCAGTGAGCAAGGGACTTGGGATGGCTACACCTTC; CDR3 protein: CAISEQGTWDGYTF
V gene: TRBV19; D gene: NA; clone size: NA; J gene: TRBJ2-1; CDR3 DNA: TGTGCCAGTAGTATAGATCGCGGGGGCCGCTACAATGAGCAGTTCTTC; CDR3 protein: CASSIDRGGRYNEQFF
V gene: TRBV12-3/TRBV12-4; D gene: NA; clone size: NA; J gene: TRBJ2-1; CDR3 DNA: TGTGCCAGCAGCCGACGACCAGCGGGGCAGTTCTTC; CDR3 protein: CASSRRPAGQFF
V gene: TRBV12-3/TRBV12-4; D gene: NA; clone size: few; J gene: TRBJ2-5; CDR3 DNA: TGTGCCAGCAGTTTCCGGGGAGAGACCCAGTACTTC; CDR3 protein: CASSFRGETQYF
V gene: TRBV5-1; D gene: TRBD1; clone size: once; J gene: TRBJ1-4; CDR3 DNA: TGCGCCAGCAGCTTACAGGGGCCTTCCCAAAAACTGTTTTTT; CDR3 protein: CASSLQGPSQKLFF
V gene: TRBV6-6; D gene: TRBD1; clone size: NA; J gene: TRBJ2-1; CDR3 DNA: TGTGCCAGCACCGGGACAGGGGGCGTCAATGAGCAGTTCTTC; CDR3 protein: CASTGTGGVNEQFF
V gene: TRBV28; D gene: TRBD1; clone size: NA; J gene: TRBJ1-2; CDR3 DNA: TGTGCCAGCAGTACGCCGGACAGGGTCAACTATGGCTACACCTTC; CDR3 protein: CASSTPDRVNYGYTF
V gene: TRBV9; D gene: TRBD2; clone size: NA; J gene: TRBJ2-1; CDR3 DNA: TGTGCCAGCAACCTGAGGGGGCTAGCGGGAGAAGGTGAGCAGTTCTTC; CDR3 protein: CASNLRGLAGEGEQFF
V gene: TRBV18; D gene: TRBD2; clone size: NA; J gene: TRBJ2-2; CDR3 DNA: TGTGCCAGCTCACCAACTAGCGGGAGCACGTACGGGGAGCTGTTTTTT; CDR3 protein: CASSPTSGSTYGELFF
V gene: TRBV19; D gene: NA; clone size: NA; J gene: TRBJ2-2; CDR3 DNA: TGTGCCAGTAGTCTATACACAGACACCGGGGAGCTGTTTTTT; CDR3 protein: CASSLYTDTGELFF
V gene: TRBV27; D gene: NA; clone size: NA; J gene: TRBJ1-2; CDR3 DNA: TGTGCCAGCAGTTCGGCAGGAATGGGCGGCTACACCTTC; CDR3 protein: CASSSAGMGGYTF
V gene: TRBV6-1; D gene: NA; clone size: once; J gene: TRBJ1-1; CDR3 DNA: TGTGCCAGCAGTGAATACAGGGCAAACACTGAAGCTTTCTTT; CDR3 protein: CASSEYRANTEAFF
V gene: TRBV5-5; D gene: NA; clone size: NA; J gene: TRBJ1-2; CDR3 DNA: TGTGCCAGCAGCTTGGGGGCAGGGTCGGACTATGGCTACACCTTC; CDR3 protein: CASSLGAGSDYGYTF
V gene: TRBV2; D gene: TRBD2; clone size: NA; J gene: TRBJ2-2; CDR3 DNA: TGTGCCAGCAGAGCGGGACTAGCGGGAGGGGGCACCGGGGAGCTGTTTTTT; CDR3 protein: CASRAGLAGGGTGELFF
V gene: TRBV6-6; D gene: TRBD1; clone size: NA; J gene: TRBJ2-2; CDR3 DNA: TGTGCCAGCATCGACAGGGAAACCGGGGAGCTGTTTTTT; CDR3 protein: CASIDRETGELFF
V gene: TRBV4-2; D gene: TRBD2; clone size: NA; J gene: TRBJ2-3; CDR3 DNA: TGTGCCAGCAGCCAAGATCGGGCGGGAGGGCCGAGGATAAATACGCAGTATTTT; CDR3 protein: CASSQDRAGGPRINTQYF
V gene: TRBV9; D gene: TRBD2; clone size: NA; J gene: TRBJ2-2; CDR3 DNA: TGTGCCAGCAGCGTAGGGCTTAGCGGGAGATTCTCCGGGGAGCTGTTTTTT; CDR3 protein: CASSVGLSGRFSGELFF
V gene: TRBV4-1; D gene: TRBD2; clone size: NA; J gene: TRBJ2-2; CDR3 DNA: TGCGCCAGCAGCCAAGGACTAGCGGGTCAGCGCGGGGAGCTGTTTTTT; CDR3 protein: CASSQGLAGQRGELFF
V gene: TRBV28; D gene: NA; clone size: NA; J gene: TRBJ2-2; CDR3 DNA: TGTGCCAGCAGTACAGGGAGGGCCGGGGAGCTGTTTTTT; CDR3 protein: CASSTGRAGELFF
V gene: TRBV5-1; D gene: NA; clone size: once; J gene: TRBJ2-7; CDR3 DNA: TGCGCCAGCCGACAGGAGCGGGAAATCCACGAGCAGTACTTC; CDR3 protein: CASRQEREIHEQYF
V gene: TRBV19; D gene: TRBD1; clone size: few; J gene: TRBJ2-7; CDR3 DNA: TGTGCCAGTAGTGTCCAGGGGGCTGGATACGAGCAGTACTTC; CDR3 protein: CASSVQGAGYEQYF
V gene: TRBV4-1; D gene: NA; clone size: NA; J gene: TRBJ1-4; CDR3 DNA: TGCGCCAGCAGCCAAGATCGGTCGGGGACTTCTAATGAAAAACTGTTTTTT; CDR3 protein: CASSQDRSGTSNEKLFF
V gene: TRBV2; D gene: NA; clone size: NA; J gene: TRBJ2-7; CDR3 DNA: TGTGCCAGCAGTGACACAGGGAGAAGAGTCTACGAGCAGTACTTC; CDR3 protein: CASSDTGRRVYEQYF
V gene: TRBV3-1/TRBV3-2; D gene: NA; clone size: NA; J gene: TRBJ2-5; CDR3 DNA: TGTGCCAGCAGCCGACGCGGGGAGACCCAGTACTTC; CDR3 protein: CASSRRGETQYF
V gene: TRBV4-2; D gene: NA; clone size: NA; J gene: TRBJ2-1; CDR3 DNA: TGTGCCAGCAGCCAAGAAGGTTTGGTAGCGAATTACAATGAGCAGTTCTTC; CDR3 protein: CASSQEGLVANYNEQFF
V gene: TRBV28; D gene: NA; clone size: NA; J gene: TRBJ1-2; CDR3 DNA: TGTGCCAGCAGTTTAACGGACACCCGAGGAGGCTACACCTTC; CDR3 protein: CASSLTDTRGGYTF
V gene: TRBV5-1; D gene: NA; clone size: NA; J gene: TRBJ1-2; CDR3 DNA: TGCGCCAGCAGCTCAAACAGCAATCATAACTATGGCTACACCTTC; CDR3 protein: CASSSNSNHNYGYTF
V gene: TRBV27; D gene: TRBD2; clone size: NA; J gene: TRBJ2-7; CDR3 DNA: TGTGCCAGCAGTTTAAGCGGGAGGGCCGTCTACGAGCAGTACTTC; CDR3 protein: CASSLSGRAVYEQYF
V gene: TRBV6-1; D gene: NA; clone size: NA; J gene: TRBJ2-2; CDR3 DNA: TGTGCCAGCAGTGAGCGGCTAAACCCCATAAGGACACAATTCACCGGGGAGCTGTTTTTT; CDR3 protein: CASSERLNPIRTQFTGELFF
V gene: TRBV5-8; D gene: NA; clone size: few; J gene: TRBJ1-2; CDR3 DNA: TGTGCCAGCAGCTTGGCCGGAGCAGAGACGAACTATGGCTACACCTTC; CDR3 protein: CASSLAGAETNYGYTF
V gene: TRBV28; D gene: TRBD2; clone size: NA; J gene: TRBJ2-5; CDR3 DNA: TGTGCCAGCAGCTCGGGACTAGGGGAATTACAAGAGACCCAGTACTTC; CDR3 protein: CASSSGLGELQETQYF
V gene: TRBV7-8; D gene: TRBD2; clone size: NA; J gene: TRBJ2-7; CDR3 DNA: TGTGCCAGCATTCAGTGGACTAGCGAATTCTACGAGCAGTACTTC; CDR3 protein: CASIQWTSEFYEQYF
V gene: TRBV4-1; D gene: NA; clone size: NA; J gene: TRBJ1-1; CDR3 DNA: TGCGCCAGCAGCCAAGCGGGTTTGAACACTGAAGCTTTCTTT; CDR3 protein: CASSQAGLNTEAFF
V gene: TRBV2; D gene: NA; clone size: NA; J gene: TRBJ1-6; CDR3 DNA: TGTGCCAGCAGTGAGGTCCATGAGGGCTCACCCCTCCACTTT; CDR3 protein: CASSEVHEGSPLHF
V gene: TRBV28; D gene: NA; clone size: once; J gene: TRBJ2-7; CDR3 DNA: TGTGCCAGCAGTTTTATGGTGGAGACCTACGAGCAGTACTTC; CDR3 protein: CASSFMVETYEQYF
V gene: TRBV28; D gene: NA; clone size: NA; J gene: TRBJ2-1; CDR3 DNA: TGTGCCAGCAGTTTAGGGAGCAGCAGCTACAATGAGCAGTTCTTC; CDR3 protein: CASSLGSSSYNEQFF
V gene: TRBV5-1; D gene: NA; clone size: once; J gene: TRBJ1-1; CDR3 DNA: TGCGCCAGCGGTGGACAAGGAATGAACACTGAAGCTTTCTTT; CDR3 protein: CASGGQGMNTEAFF
V gene: TRBV18; D gene: NA; clone size: NA; J gene: TRBJ2-7; CDR3 DNA: TGTGCCAGCTCGAGTCTGGACGAGCAGTACTTC; CDR3 protein: CASSSLDEQYF
V gene: TRBV6-5; D gene: NA; clone size: NA; J gene: TRBJ2-1; CDR3 DNA: TGTGCCAGCAGCCACCTGGAGCTTTGGGATGAGCAGTTCTTC; CDR3 protein: CASSHLELWDEQFF
V gene: TRBV18; D gene: TRBD1; clone size: NA; J gene: TRBJ2-1; CDR3 DNA: TGTGCCAGCTCACCAGGGGACAGGGTTTCGGATGAGCAGTTCTTC; CDR3 protein: CASSPGDRVSDEQFF
V gene: TRBV7-9; D gene: NA; clone size: NA; J gene: TRBJ2-1; CDR3 DNA: TGTGCCAGCAGCGCCAACTCTAATGAGCAGTTCTTC; CDR3 protein: CASSANSNEQFF
V gene: TRBV5-1; D gene: NA; clone size: NA; J gene: TRBJ1-3; CDR3 DNA: TGCGCCAGCAGTCCCCAGGGGAACTCTGGAAACACCATATATTTT; CDR3 protein: CASSPQGNSGNTIYF
V gene: TRBV5-1; D gene: TRBD2; clone size: NA; J gene: TRBJ2-5; CDR3 DNA: TGCGCCAGCATGGTAGGCGGGAGAGAGACCCAGTACTTC; CDR3 protein: CASMVGGRETQYF
V gene: TRBV3-1/TRBV3-2; D gene: TRBD1; clone size: NA; J gene: TRBJ1-2; CDR3 DNA: TGTGCCGCCAGCGGGGCAGACAGGGGATTTAACTATGGCTACACCTTC; CDR3 protein: CAASGADRGFNYGYTF
V gene: TRBV3-1/TRBV3-2; D gene: NA; clone size: NA; J gene: TRBJ1-1; CDR3 DNA: TGTGCCAGCAGCCAAGAGTGGGTCGGGGTATCGAACTTTGAAGCTTTCTTT; CDR3 protein: CASSQEWVGVSNFEAFF
V gene: TRBV20-1; D gene: TRBD1; clone size: NA; J gene: TRBJ2-7; CDR3 DNA: TGCAGTGCTAGTCGGACAGGTGTCTCCTACGAGCAGTACTTC; CDR3 protein: CSASRTGVSYEQYF
V gene: TRBV5-6; D gene: NA; clone size: NA; J gene: TRBJ2-6; CDR3 DNA: TGTGCCAGCAGCTTGGCGGGTAGGCGGGCCAACGTCCTGACTTTC; CDR3 protein: CASSLAGRRANVLTF
V gene: TRBV27; D gene: NA; clone size: NA; J gene: TRBJ1-5; CDR3 DNA: TGTGCCAGCAGGACAGGATTTAGCAATCAGCCCCAGCATTTT; CDR3 protein: CASRTGFSNQPQHF
V gene: TRBV10-3; D gene: NA; clone size: NA; J gene: TRBJ2-7; CDR3 DNA: TGTGCCAGCCGTGATACGGGGTTTCAGTACTTC; CDR3 protein: CASRDTGFQYF
V gene: TRBV5-1; D gene: TRBD1; clone size: NA; J gene: TRBJ2-7; CDR3 DNA: TGCGCCAGCAGCTTGGGGACAGGGGGCAACGAGCAGTACTTC; CDR3 protein: CASSLGTGGNEQYF
V gene: TRBV28; D gene: TRBD1; clone size: NA; J gene: TRBJ2-7; CDR3 DNA: TGTGCCAGCAGTGATACAGGGGGTGTCTACGAGCAGTACTTC; CDR3 protein: CASSDTGGVYEQYF
V gene: TRBV10-3; D gene: TRBD1; clone size: NA; J gene: TRBJ1-3; CDR3 DNA: TGTGCCATCAGTGAGCCCGGGACAGGGGGCGTCACCATATATTTT; CDR3 protein: CAISEPGTGGVTIYF
V gene: TRBV12-3/TRBV12-4; D gene: NA; clone size: NA; J gene: TRBJ1-3; CDR3 DNA: TGTGCCACCCAGGGTAACTCTGGAAACACCATATATTTT; CDR3 protein: CATQGNSGNTIYF
V gene: TRBV11-3; D gene: TRBD2; clone size: NA; J gene: TRBJ2-7; CDR3 DNA: TGTGCCAGCAGCTTTCGAACTAGCGGGAGTGCAGGGTCCTACGAGCAGTACTTC; CDR3 protein: CASSFRTSGSAGSYEQYF